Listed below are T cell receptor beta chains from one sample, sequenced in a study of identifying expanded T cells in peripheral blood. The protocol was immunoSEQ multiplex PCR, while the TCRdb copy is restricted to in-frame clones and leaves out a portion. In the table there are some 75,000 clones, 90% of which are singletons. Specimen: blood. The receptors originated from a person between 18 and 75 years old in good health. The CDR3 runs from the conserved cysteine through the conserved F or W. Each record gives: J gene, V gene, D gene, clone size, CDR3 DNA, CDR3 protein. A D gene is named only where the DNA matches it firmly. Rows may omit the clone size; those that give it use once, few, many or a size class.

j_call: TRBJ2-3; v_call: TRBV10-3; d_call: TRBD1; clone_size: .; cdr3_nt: TGTGCCATCAGTGGTCCCGACAGGGTGAATACGCAGTATTTT; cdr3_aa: CAISGPDRVNTQYF
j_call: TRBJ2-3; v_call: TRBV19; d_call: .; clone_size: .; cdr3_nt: TGTGCCAGTAGTATGGGGACCCCTTCAGATACGCAGTATTTT; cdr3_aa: CASSMGTPSDTQYF
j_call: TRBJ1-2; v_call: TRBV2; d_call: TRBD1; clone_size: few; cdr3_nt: TGTGCCAGCGGAGGGACAGCGAACTATGGCTACACCTTC; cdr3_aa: CASGGTANYGYTF
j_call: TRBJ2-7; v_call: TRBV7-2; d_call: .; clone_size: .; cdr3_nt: TGTGCCAGCAGCCCTGGACAGAAGCTTTACTACGAGCAGTACTTC; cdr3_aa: CASSPGQKLYYEQYF
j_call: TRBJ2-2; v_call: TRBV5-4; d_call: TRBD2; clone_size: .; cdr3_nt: TGTGCCAGCAGCCGGGAGGCGAACACCGGGGAGCTGTTTTTT; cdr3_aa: CASSREANTGELFF
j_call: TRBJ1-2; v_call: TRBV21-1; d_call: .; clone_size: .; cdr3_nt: TGTGCCAGCAGCAAAGTTTGGGACAGGGATCTGGATGCGACTGGCTACACCTTC; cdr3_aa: CASSKVWDRDLDATGYTF
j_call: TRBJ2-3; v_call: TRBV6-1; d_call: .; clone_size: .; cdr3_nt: TGTGCCAGCAGAGTGACAGGGAGGGGCACAGATACGCAGTATTTT; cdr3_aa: CASRVTGRGTDTQYF
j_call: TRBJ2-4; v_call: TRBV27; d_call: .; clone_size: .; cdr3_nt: TGTGCCAGCAAAAGTCAGGGTTTAGGAAACATTCAGTACTTC; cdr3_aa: CASKSQGLGNIQYF
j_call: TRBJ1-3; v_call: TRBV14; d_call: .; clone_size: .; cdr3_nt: TGTGCCAGCAGCCAAGTTTTCGGGTTTGGAAACACCATATATTTT; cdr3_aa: CASSQVFGFGNTIYF
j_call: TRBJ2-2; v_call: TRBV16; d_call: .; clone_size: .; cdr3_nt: TGTGCCAGCAGCCCTGCCGGGGCCACCGGGGAGCTGTTTTTT; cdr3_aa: CASSPAGATGELFF
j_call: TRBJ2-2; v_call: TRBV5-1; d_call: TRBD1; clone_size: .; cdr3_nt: TGCGCCAGCAGCGGGACAGGTTTCAACACCGGGGAGCTGTTTTTT; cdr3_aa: CASSGTGFNTGELFF